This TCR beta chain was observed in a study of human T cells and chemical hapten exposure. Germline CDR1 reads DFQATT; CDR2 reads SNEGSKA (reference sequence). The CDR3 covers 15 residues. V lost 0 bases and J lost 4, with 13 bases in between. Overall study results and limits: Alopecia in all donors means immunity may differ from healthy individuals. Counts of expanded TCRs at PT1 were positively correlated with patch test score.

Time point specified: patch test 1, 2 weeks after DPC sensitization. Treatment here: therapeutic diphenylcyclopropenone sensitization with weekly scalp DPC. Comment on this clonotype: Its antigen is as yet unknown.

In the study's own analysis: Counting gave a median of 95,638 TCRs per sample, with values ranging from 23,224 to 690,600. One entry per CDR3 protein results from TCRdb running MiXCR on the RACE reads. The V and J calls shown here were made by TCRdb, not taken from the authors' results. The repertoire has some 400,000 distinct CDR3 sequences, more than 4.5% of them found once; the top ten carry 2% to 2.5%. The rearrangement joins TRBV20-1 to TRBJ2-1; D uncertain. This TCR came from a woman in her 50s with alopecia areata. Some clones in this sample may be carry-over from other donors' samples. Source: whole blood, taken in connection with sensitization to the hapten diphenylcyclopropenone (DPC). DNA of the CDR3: TGCAGTGCTAGAGATCCTCGGGCAGCTTACAATGAGCAGTTCTTC. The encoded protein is CSARDPRAAYNEQFF.